The 14 T cell receptor beta chains in this list originate from one sample, sequenced in a study of T cells in Graves' hyperthyroidism and ophthalmopathy (dated by TCRdb to between 2017 and 2020). Library prep was done by multiplex PCR. Reads for this sample came from an Illumina HiSeq 2000. The TCR beta CDR3 regions were amplified from RNA transcripts. A first-round RT-PCR of the TCR CDR3 used the HTBI primer set with the Qiagen OneStep RT-PCR kit. The raw public reads went through TCRdb reprocessing: fastp at Q25, MiXCR clone calling, in-frame beta chains kept. Each CDR3 protein appears once, grouped with its most common genes and DNA. This sample has some 510,000 distinct CDR3 sequences in its table, and about 43% of those were observed once. The top ten hold about 8.2% of the sample. The sample consisted of peripheral blood or thyroid tissue (not recorded which). Source of these receptors: a woman under 30 with Graves' hyperthyroidism. Donor details come from another sample of the same person, matched by shared clones.

The CDR3 sequence is CSVELQGTGNTIYF. The CDR3 nucleotides read TGCAGCGTTGAGCTTCAGGGTACTGGAAACACCATATATTTT. The chain joins TRBV29-1 to TRBJ1-3; tentatively, D is TRBD1 (5 bases). The germline gives CDR1 SQVTM, CDR2 ANQGSEA. Trimming pared 3 bases from V and 2 bases from J, leaving 11 bases between. The CDR3 contains 14 residues.

Concerning this clonotype itself: The junction differs from germline at one of its ends, possibly a read error. The CDR3, as DNA: TGCGCCAGCAGCTTGGTGGGACTAGCGGGAGGACACTCCTACGAGCAGTACTTC. It encodes CASSLVGLAGGHSYEQYF. J is TRBJ2-7 and V is TRBV9; TRBD2 agrees at 15 bases. CDR3 length equals 18 residues. Germline CDR1 SGDLS, CDR2 YYNGEE.

The rearrangement joins TRBV20-1 to TRBJ2-7, with 7 bases lining up with TRBD1. Germline V gives CDR1 DFQATT, CDR2 SNEGSKA (reference sequence). This CDR3 contains 13 residues. Trimming took 0 bases from V and 6 from J; bases not matched to a gene: 5. The CDR3 region is CSARDYDRAEQYF. The CDR3 DNA is TGCAGTGCTAGAGATTATGACAGGGCCGAGCAGTACTTC.

This clonotype has a count of ten or more. This sequence joins TRBV7-8 and TRBJ2-7; 8 bases map to TRBD2. The germline gives CDR1 SGHVS, CDR2 FQNEAQ. This CDR3 is 14 amino acids long. J lost 5 bases, V lost 5 bases, and 8 bases had no gene match. The CDR3 reads CASSSRLAQNEQYF. The DNA for the CDR3 is TGTGCCAGCAGCAGTAGACTAGCGCAGAACGAGCAGTACTTC. The full variable domain, its missing parts supplied by reference TRBV7-8 and TRBJ2-7, is GAGVSQSPRYKVAKRGQDVALRCDPISGHVSLFWYQQALGQGPEFLTYFQNEAQLDKSGLPSDRFFAERPEGSVSTLKIQRTQQEDSAVYLCASSSRLAQNEQYFGPGTRLTVT.

This clonotype was seen a handful of times. The chain links TRBV20-1 to TRBJ2-7; maybe TRBD1 (6 bases). CDR3 length equals 14 residues. V was cut by 1 base and J by 7 bases, with 17 bases left in between. Germline V CDR1 and CDR2: DFQATT, SNEGSKA (reference sequence). The CDR3 sequence is CSARVGTGTGEQYF. DNA of the CDR3: TGCAGTGCTAGAGTCGGGACGGGTACAGGGGAGCAGTACTTC.

This clonotype was picked up a small number of times. The chain uses TRBV5-1 and TRBJ2-7; TRBD2 might be the D (5 bases). The length of the CDR3 is 14 residues. Germline-derived CDR1 and CDR2 are SGHRS and YFSETQ. V gave up 6 bases and J gave up 5 bases, with 18 bases separating them. For the CDR3, the DNA is TGCGCCAGCACCTGGGTGGCTAGCACTAACGAGCAGTACTTC. This translates into CASTWVASTNEQYF.

The chain links TRBV5-1 to TRBJ2-5; TRBD1 agrees at 8 bases. V gave up 4 bases and J gave up 1 base; unmatched junction bases: 6. This CDR3 has 15 residues. Germline values: CDR1 SGHRS, CDR2 YFSETQ. CDR3 region: CASSLGRGLQETQYF. The CDR3 bases are TGCGCCAGCAGCCTGGGCAGGGGGCTCCAAGAGACCCAGTACTTC.

This clonotype was found many times. The chain has TRBV2 and TRBJ1-2; D is uncertain. Trimming took off 2 bases at V and 6 bases at J, with 13 bases between the two ends. The CDR3 has 14 amino acids. CDR1 and CDR2 from the germline V gene are SNHLY and FYNNEI. CDR3 in DNA: TGTGCCAGCAGTGAATGGTCAGGAAGGAATGGCTACACCTTC. The encoded protein is CASSEWSGRNGYTF. Using reference TRBV2 and TRBJ1-2 for the parts outside the CDR3, the full variable domain is EPEVTQTPSHQVTQMGQEVILRCVPISNHLYFYWYRQILGQKVEFLVSFYNNEISEKSEIFDDQFSVERPDGSNFTLKIRSTKLEDSAMYFCASSEWSGRNGYTFGSGTRLTVV.

This clonotype turned up a few times. This chain connects TRBV7-9 to TRBJ2-7; D is unclear. The CDR3 covers 15 residues. Germline V gene data show CDR1 as SEHNR and CDR2 as FQNEAQ (reference sequence). Between the trimmed V and J ends, which lost 5 bases and 1 base, there was a span of 15 bases. CDR3 region: CASSPQVVPSYEQYF. The CDR3 DNA follows: TGTGCCAGCAGCCCCCAAGTGGTCCCTTCCTACGAGCAGTACTTC.

This clonotype appeared a few times. The V and J genes are TRBV20-1 and TRBJ2-7, with D possibly being TRBD1 or TRBD2 (5 bases each). The CDR3 covers 15 residues. Germline CDR1 reads DFQATT; CDR2 reads SNEGSKA (reference sequence). The V and J ends lost 1 base and 2 bases respectively, with 15 bases between them. For the CDR3, the DNA is TGCAGTGCTAGAGTCCGGGACGGACAACCCTACGAGCAGTACTTC. Encoded protein: CSARVRDGQPYEQYF.

There are many counts of this clonotype. The V gene is TRBV19, the J gene TRBJ1-5, with a weak D call TRBD1 (6 bases). The CDR3 is 13 amino acids. The V gene lost 3 bases and the J gene lost 7 bases, with 10 bases spanning the gap. The germline V gene has CDR1 LNHDA and CDR2 SQIVND (reference sequence). CDR3 sequence reads: CASSMGGQQPQHF. CDR3 coding DNA: TGTGCCAGTAGTATGGGGGGACAACAGCCCCAGCATTTT. The full variable domain, with the rest looked up from reference TRBV19 and TRBJ1-5, is DGGITQSPKYLFRKEGQNVTLSCEQNLNHDAMYWYRQDPGQGLRLIYYSQIVNDFQKGDIAEGYSVSREKKESFPLTVTSAQKNPTAFYLCASSMGGQQPQHFGDGTRLSIL.

In regard to this clonotype: Being one base from a much bigger clone, this may be a read error. The chain carries TRBV2 and TRBJ2-7; D could derive from TRBD1 or TRBD2 (5 bases each). Germline V gene lookup returns CDR1 SNHLY and CDR2 FYNNEI. The V and J ends lost 8 bases and 11 bases respectively, with 19 bases between them. The CDR3 runs to 12 residues. DNA of the CDR3: TGTGCCAGCGGTGCCCCTCCGGGACGGGAGTACTTC. Protein product: CASGAPPGREYF.

V usage is TRBV7-2 and J usage is TRBJ1-2, with 9 bases lining up with TRBD1. The CDR3 spans 15 residues. V lost 5 bases to trimming and J lost 4 bases; unmatched junction nucleotides: 8. Germline loops: CDR1 SGHTA, CDR2 FQGNSA. Here the CDR3 DNA reads TGTGCCAGCAGCGATGAAACAGGGGGCGGCTATGGCTACACCTTC. Its translation is CASSDETGGGYGYTF.

The chain couples TRBV19 to TRBJ2-7; TRBD1 might be the D (5 bases). CDR1 is LNHDA, CDR2 SQIVND, per germline (reference sequence). The CDR3 is 15 residues long. V shed 6 bases and J shed 2 bases, with 17 bases lying between them. The CDR3 protein is CASRRAGQGTYEQYF. The CDR3 DNA is TGTGCCAGTAGACGGGCAGGGCAAGGAACCTACGAGCAGTACTTC.